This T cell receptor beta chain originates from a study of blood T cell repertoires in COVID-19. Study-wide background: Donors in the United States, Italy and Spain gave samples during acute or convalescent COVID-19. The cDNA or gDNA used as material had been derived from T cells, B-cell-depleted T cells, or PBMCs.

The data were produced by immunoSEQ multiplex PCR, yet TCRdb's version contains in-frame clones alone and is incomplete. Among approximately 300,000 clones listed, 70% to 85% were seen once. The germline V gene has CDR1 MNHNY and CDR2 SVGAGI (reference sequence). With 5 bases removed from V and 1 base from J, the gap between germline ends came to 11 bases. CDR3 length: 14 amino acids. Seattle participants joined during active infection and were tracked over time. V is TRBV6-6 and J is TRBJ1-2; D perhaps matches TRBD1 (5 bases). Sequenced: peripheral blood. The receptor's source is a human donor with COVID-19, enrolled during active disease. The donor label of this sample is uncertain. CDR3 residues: CASSLQGFNYGYTF. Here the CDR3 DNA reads TGTGCCAGCAGTCTTCAGGGTTTTAACTATGGCTACACCTTC.